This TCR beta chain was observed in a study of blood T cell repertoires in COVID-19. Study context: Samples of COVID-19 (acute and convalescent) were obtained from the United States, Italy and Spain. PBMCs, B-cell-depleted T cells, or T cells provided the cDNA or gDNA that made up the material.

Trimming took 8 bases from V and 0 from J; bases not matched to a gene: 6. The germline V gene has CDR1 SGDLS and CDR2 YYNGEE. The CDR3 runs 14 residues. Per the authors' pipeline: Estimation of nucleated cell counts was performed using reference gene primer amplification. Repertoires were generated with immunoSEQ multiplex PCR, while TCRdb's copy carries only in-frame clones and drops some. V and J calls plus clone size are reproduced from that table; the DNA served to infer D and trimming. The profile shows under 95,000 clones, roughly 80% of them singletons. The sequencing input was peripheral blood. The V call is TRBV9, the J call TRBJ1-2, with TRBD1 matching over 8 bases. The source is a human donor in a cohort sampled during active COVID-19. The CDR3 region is CASSTGAPNYGYTF. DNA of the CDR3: TGTGCCAGTTCGACAGGGGCACCTAACTATGGCTACACCTTC.